The next 5 T cell receptor beta chains were all read from a single sample in a study of T cell changes during pregnancy in multiple sclerosis. Using immunoSEQ multiplex PCR, the repertoire was profiled, and TCRdb retains in-frame clones only, with some absent. The table includes around 43,000 clones, roughly 92% detected once. Source: CD4+ T cells from peripheral blood mononuclear cells, taken before pregnancy. The receptors were gathered from a female donor with multiple sclerosis, enrolled in a pregnancy study.

This chain connects TRBV7-9 to TRBJ2-7; D is possibly TRBD2 (6 bases). The CDR3 is 14 amino acids. The germline V and J ends were trimmed by 4 bases and 1 base, with 11 bases remaining between them. Germline V gives CDR1 SEHNR, CDR2 FQNEAQ (reference sequence). The CDR3 DNA reads TGTGCCAGCAGCTCTTGGGACTCATCCTACGAGCAGTACTTC. Its protein product is CASSSWDSSYEQYF.

V usage is TRBV20-1 and J usage is TRBJ2-1; 7 bases align to TRBD1. Germline CDR1 is DFQATT and CDR2 is SNEGSKA (reference sequence). This CDR3 is built from 11 residues. The ends lost 6 bases at V and 7 bases at J; junction bases unmatched: 3. The DNA of the CDR3 is TGCAGTGCCAACAGGGGAAATGAGCAGTTCTTC. Translating it yields CSANRGNEQFF.

The V and J genes are TRBV4-1 and TRBJ2-1; 15 bases fit TRBD2. Germline CDR1 reads MGHRA; CDR2 reads YSYEKL. The CDR3 is 17 residues long. Trimming at V came to 0 bases and at J to 9 bases, leaving 6 bases not matched to a gene. The CDR3 is CASSQEKGLAGGGEQFF. As DNA, the CDR3 is TGCGCCAGCAGCCAAGAGAAGGGACTAGCGGGAGGTGGTGAGCAGTTCTTC.

V usage is TRBV5-4 and J usage is TRBJ2-7, with D possibly matching TRBD1 (7 bases). This CDR3 has 15 residues. Germline V lookup: CDR1 SGHNT, CDR2 YYREEE (reference sequence). The V end lost 4 bases, the J end lost 1 base, and 15 bases lay between the germline ends. The CDR3 region has the DNA TGTGCCAGCAGCCCCCAGGCGGGACAGTCCTACGAGCAGTACTTC. Translation gives CASSPQAGQSYEQYF. The complete variable domain, with remaining parts taken from reference TRBV5-4 and TRBJ2-7, reads ETGVTQSPTHLIKTRGQQVTLRCSSQSGHNTVSWYQQALGQGPQFIFQYYREEENGRGNFPPRFSGLQFPNYSSELNVNALELDDSALYLCASSPQAGQSYEQYFGPGTRLTVT.

This sequence joins TRBV30 and TRBJ2-3; possible D gene TRBD1, 5 bases. Germline CDR1 reads GTSNPN; CDR2 reads SVGIG (reference sequence). Deletions cut 8 bases from V and 2 bases from J, with 14 bases between. The CDR3 spans 13 residues. The CDR3, as DNA: TGTGCCGGAACAGGTGGGCACACAGATACGCAGTATTTT. Translating gives CAGTGGHTDTQYF.